This is a list of T cell receptor beta chains from one sample in a study of CD8 T cells in Susac syndrome. TCRdb ran MiXCR on the immunoSEQ multiplex PCR reads and lists one entry per CDR3 protein. Here the sample spans 95,000 to 150,000 distinct CDR3 sequences, around 94% being singletons. Sequencing used CD8+ T cells from PBMCs. All receptors come from a human donor with Susac syndrome. The CDR3 runs from the conserved cysteine through the conserved F or W. D genes are given only for firm matches.

CASSLPPERQGAHSEQFF	TRBV7-2	TRBJ2-1	TRBD1
CASSLGQEWTEAFF	TRBV13	TRBJ1-1	NA
CSAPRASVSNEQFF	TRBV20-1	TRBJ2-1	NA
CASSQDAGGIYGYTF	TRBV4-3	TRBJ1-2	TRBD1
CASSLPREGGYEQYF	TRBV12-3/TRBV12-4	TRBJ2-7	TRBD2
CATSRDWTPQETQYF	TRBV15	TRBJ2-5	NA
CASSPGTSYGYTF	TRBV28	TRBJ1-2	NA
CASSSLGPYNEQFF	TRBV12-3/TRBV12-4	TRBJ2-1	NA
CASSPLRGNEQFF	TRBV9	TRBJ2-1	NA
CASSRVGSTGELFF	TRBV7-9	TRBJ2-2	NA
CASSLDGGRARRTQYF	TRBV11-2	TRBJ2-5	TRBD2
CASSLEGESSYEQYF	TRBV28	TRBJ2-7	NA
CASSLGGGFSNQPQHF	TRBV5-6	TRBJ1-5	NA
CSARDLTGESQPQHF	TRBV20-1	TRBJ1-5	TRBD1
CASTPLGQGLTGANVLTF	TRBV28	TRBJ2-6	NA
CSAPGQPNQAGYTF	TRBV20-1	TRBJ1-2	NA
CASSGPGTGDSGANVLTF	TRBV6-1	TRBJ2-6	TRBD1
CSVDEAGYQETQYF	TRBV29-1	TRBJ2-5	NA
CASSFGLRTAFF	TRBV13	TRBJ1-1	NA
CASSSGTSGTDTQYF	TRBV6-5	TRBJ2-3	TRBD2
CATSDDRDTGELFF	TRBV24-1	TRBJ2-2	TRBD1
CASRTGGEQYF	TRBV10-2	TRBJ2-7	TRBD1
CASSIVGGRGDTQYF	TRBV19	TRBJ2-3	TRBD2
CASSLNPGDFTYEQYF	TRBV28	TRBJ2-7	NA
CASSLTQEQFF	TRBV5-6	TRBJ2-1	NA
CASTARLGGANQPQHF	TRBV28	TRBJ1-5	NA
CSARGVSGGLITSETQYF	TRBV20-1	TRBJ2-5	TRBD2
CASSPWTEGTTEAFF	TRBV7-8	TRBJ1-1	NA
CAWSEGGVNYGYTF	TRBV30	TRBJ1-2	NA
CASSYREGNTEAFF	TRBV6-5	TRBJ1-1	NA
CASSIVGTTQFF	TRBV19	TRBJ2-1	NA
CASSSGRLLTEQYF	TRBV7-2	TRBJ2-7	NA
CASSESTQPQHF	TRBV10-2	TRBJ1-5	NA
CASSSRGGSDQFF	TRBV7-8	TRBJ2-1	NA
CASSFGQNTEAFF	TRBV13	TRBJ1-1	NA
CASSATGSSEKLFF	TRBV9	TRBJ1-4	TRBD1
CASSIRQGYNEQFF	TRBV6-5	TRBJ2-1	TRBD1
CSVELAEITDTQYF	TRBV29-1	TRBJ2-3	TRBD2
CSVERGPWGDTQYF	TRBV29-1	TRBJ2-3	NA
CASSESSARETQYF	TRBV10-2	TRBJ2-5	NA
CASSYRGDLSAGF	TRBV6-6	TRBJ2-3	TRBD2
CASSSGTQSGRGSTEAFF	TRBV7-6	TRBJ1-1	NA
CAWNPTSGPYEQYF	TRBV30	TRBJ2-7	TRBD2
CASSQGPNLYEQYF	TRBV4-3	TRBJ2-7	NA
CASSLGLAGGTDTQYF	TRBV28	TRBJ2-3	TRBD2
CASSPSSGTEAFF	TRBV5-6	TRBJ1-1	NA